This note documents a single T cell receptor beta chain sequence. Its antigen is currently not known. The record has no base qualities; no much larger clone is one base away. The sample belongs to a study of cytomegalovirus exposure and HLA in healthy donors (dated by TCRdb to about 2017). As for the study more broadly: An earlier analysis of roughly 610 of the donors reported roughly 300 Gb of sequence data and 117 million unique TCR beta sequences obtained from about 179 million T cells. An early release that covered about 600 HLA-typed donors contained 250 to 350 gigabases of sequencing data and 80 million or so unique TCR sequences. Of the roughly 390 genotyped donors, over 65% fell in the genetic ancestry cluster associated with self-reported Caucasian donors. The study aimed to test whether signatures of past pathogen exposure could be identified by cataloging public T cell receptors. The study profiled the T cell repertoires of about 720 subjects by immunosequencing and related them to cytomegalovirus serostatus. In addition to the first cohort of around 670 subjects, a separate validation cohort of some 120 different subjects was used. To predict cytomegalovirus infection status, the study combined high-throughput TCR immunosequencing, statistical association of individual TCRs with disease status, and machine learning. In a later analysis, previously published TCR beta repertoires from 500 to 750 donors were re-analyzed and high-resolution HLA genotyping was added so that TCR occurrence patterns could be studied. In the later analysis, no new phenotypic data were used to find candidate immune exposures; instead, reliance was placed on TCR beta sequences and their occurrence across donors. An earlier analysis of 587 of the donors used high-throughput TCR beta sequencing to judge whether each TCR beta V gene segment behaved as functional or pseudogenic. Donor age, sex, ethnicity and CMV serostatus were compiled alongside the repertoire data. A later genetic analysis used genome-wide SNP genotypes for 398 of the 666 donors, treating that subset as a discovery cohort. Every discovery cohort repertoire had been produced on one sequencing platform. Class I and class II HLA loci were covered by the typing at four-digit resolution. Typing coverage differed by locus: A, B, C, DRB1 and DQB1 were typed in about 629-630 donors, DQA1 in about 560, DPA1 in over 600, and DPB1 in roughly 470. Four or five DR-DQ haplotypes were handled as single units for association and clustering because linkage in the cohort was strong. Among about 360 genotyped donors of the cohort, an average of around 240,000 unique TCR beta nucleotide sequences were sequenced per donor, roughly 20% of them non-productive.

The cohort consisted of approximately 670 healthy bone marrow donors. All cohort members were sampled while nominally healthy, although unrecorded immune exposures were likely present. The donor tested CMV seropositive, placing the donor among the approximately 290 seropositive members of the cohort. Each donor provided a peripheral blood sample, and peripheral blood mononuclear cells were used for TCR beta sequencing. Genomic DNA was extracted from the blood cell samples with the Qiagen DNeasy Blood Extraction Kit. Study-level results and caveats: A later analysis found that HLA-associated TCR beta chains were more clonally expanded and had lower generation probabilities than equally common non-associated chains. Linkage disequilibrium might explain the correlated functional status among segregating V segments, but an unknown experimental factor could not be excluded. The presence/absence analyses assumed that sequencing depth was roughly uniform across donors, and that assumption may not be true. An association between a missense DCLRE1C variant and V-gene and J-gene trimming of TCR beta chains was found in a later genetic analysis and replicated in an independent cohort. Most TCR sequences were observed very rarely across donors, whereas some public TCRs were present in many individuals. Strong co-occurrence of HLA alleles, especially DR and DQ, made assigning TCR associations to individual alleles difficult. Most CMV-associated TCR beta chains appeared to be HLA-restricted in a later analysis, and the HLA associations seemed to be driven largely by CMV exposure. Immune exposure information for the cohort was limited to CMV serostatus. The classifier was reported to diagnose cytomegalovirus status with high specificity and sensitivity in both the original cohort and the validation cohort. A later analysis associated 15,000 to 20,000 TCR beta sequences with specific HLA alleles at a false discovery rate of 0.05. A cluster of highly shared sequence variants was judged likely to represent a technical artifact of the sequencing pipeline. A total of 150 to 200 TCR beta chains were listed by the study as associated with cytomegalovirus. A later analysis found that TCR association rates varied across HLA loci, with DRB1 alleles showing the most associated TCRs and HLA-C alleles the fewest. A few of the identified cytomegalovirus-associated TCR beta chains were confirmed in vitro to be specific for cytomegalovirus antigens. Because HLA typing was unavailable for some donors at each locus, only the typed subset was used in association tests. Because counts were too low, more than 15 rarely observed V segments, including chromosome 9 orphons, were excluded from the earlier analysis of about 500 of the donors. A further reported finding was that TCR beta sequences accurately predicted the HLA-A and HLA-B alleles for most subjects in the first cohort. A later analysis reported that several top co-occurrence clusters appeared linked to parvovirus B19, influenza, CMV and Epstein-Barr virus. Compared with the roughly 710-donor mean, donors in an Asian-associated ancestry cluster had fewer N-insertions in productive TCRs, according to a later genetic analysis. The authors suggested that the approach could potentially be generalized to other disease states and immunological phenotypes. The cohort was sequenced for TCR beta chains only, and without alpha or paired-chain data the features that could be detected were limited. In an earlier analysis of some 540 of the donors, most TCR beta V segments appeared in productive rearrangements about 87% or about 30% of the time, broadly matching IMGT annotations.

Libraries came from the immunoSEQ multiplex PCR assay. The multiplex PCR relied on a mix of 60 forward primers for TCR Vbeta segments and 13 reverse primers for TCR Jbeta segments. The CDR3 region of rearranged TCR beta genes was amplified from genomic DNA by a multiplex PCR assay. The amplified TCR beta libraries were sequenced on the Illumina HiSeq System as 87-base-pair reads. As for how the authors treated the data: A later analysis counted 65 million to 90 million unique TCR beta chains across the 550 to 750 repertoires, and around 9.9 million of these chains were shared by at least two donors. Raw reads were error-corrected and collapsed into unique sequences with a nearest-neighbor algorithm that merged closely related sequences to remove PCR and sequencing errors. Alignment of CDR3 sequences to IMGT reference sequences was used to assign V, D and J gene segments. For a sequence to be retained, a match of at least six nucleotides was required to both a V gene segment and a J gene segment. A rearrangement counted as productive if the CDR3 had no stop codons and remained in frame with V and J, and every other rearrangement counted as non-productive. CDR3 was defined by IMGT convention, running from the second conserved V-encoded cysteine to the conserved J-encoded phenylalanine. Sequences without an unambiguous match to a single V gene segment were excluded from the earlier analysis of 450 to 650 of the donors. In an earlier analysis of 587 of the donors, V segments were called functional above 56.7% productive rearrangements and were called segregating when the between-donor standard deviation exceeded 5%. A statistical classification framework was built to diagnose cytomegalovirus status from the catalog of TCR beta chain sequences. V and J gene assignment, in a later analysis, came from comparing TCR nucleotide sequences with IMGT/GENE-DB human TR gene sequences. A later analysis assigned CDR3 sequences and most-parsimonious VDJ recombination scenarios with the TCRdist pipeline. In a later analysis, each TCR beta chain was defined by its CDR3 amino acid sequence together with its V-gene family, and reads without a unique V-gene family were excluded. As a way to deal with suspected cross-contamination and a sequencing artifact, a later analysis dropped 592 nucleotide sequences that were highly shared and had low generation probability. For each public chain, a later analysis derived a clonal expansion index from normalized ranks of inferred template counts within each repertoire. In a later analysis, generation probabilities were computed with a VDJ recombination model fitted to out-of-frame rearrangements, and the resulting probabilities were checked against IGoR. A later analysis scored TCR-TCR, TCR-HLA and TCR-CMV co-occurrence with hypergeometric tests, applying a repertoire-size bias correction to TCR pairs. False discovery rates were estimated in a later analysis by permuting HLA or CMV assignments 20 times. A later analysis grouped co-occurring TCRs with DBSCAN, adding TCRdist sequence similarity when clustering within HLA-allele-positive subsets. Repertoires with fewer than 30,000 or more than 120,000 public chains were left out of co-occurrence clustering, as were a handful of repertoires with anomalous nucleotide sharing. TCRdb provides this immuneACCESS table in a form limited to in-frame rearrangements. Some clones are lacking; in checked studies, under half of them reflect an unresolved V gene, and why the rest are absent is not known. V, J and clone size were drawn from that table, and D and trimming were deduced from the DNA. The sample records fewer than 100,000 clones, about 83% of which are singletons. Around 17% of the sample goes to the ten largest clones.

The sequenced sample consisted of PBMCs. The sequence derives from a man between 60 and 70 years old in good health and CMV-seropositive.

DNA sequence: TGTGCCAGCAGCGTAGAGATTAGCGGGGTAGGAGAGACCCAGTACTTC. It specifies CASSVEISGVGETQYF. The chain links TRBV9 with TRBJ2-5; the junction holds 8 bases that match TRBD2. There are 16 amino acids in the CDR3, from cysteine to phenylalanine inclusive. Just CDR3 DNA is preserved here, 48 bases in frame from base 1. Compared with germline, V lacks 0 bases and J lacks 4 bases; bases without a gene match: 8. The germline V gene encodes CDR1 SGDLS and CDR2 YYNGEE.